Given below is one T cell receptor (beta chain) in context. As yet, its antigen is unknown. The V segment lost 0 bases and the J segment 0 bases; nucleotides outside the gene matches: 8. The CDR3 contains 18 residues. Per germline, CDR1 SGHRS and CDR2 YFSETQ. The data originate from a study of identical twins. Study-level points and caveats: Clonotypes of the beta chain that were abundant in cord blood carried fewer insertions (memory repertoires showed none). Within monozygotic twins, out-of-frame TCR alpha sharing was underestimated by the models.

Carrying unique molecular identifiers, the cDNA also gained a universal primer site through template switching. TCRdb fed the 5' RACE reads into MiXCR, producing one record per CDR3 protein. This table has about 530,000 distinct CDR3 sequences, 15% appearing once. These same data were also listed under a study on yellow fever vaccine responses in identical twins. That work contributes: It has been reported that, in twins, the vaccine T cell response seemed partly convergent and partly personalized.

The clonotype was recovered from a woman in her late teens or twenties in good health. Sequenced sample: CD4+ T cells sorted from blood. The V and J genes are TRBV5-1 and TRBJ2-2, with 7 positions matching TRBD1. The CDR3 region has the DNA TGCGCCAGCAGCTTGGCCGGACAGGCAGGCGCGAACACCGGGGAGCTGTTTTTT. Translated, it gives CASSLAGQAGANTGELFF. Full variable domain (missing parts from reference TRBV5-1 and TRBJ2-2): KAGVTQTPRYLIKTRGQQVTLSCSPISGHRSVSWYQQTPGQGLQFLFEYFSETQRNKGNFPGRFSGRQFSNSRSEMNVSTLELGDSALYLCASSLAGQAGANTGELFFGEGSRLTVL.